This TCR beta chain was recorded in a study of T-cell reconstitution after alpha-beta-depleted transplantation in children. CDR1 is SGHRS, CDR2 YFSETQ, per germline. The CDR3 totals 16 residues. Trimming took 3 bases from V and 5 from J, leaving 20 bases between them. Library preparation (for TCRbeta) was performed with unique molecular identifiers. TCRdb recomputed calls from the PCR reads with MiXCR, one row per CDR3 protein. Here the sample spans 580,000 or so distinct CDR3 sequences, roughly 23% being singletons. The sequencing used PBMCs, mostly from graft donor cells, collected 360 days after TCRalphabeta/CD19-depleted stem cell transplant. The source is a boy in the first two years of life who had a stem cell transplant for acute myeloid leukemia, so the T cells may come from the graft donor. J is TRBJ2-5 and V is TRBV5-1; a possible D gene is TRBD1 (5 bases). The CDR3, as DNA: TGCGCCAGCAGCTCGATATCTAAGACAGTGAGGGAGACCCAGTACTTC. It specifies CASSSISKTVRETQYF. Using reference TRBV5-1 and TRBJ2-5 for the parts outside the CDR3, the full variable domain is KAGVTQTPRYLIKTRGQQVTLSCSPISGHRSVSWYQQTPGQGLQFLFEYFSETQRNKGNFPGRFSGRQFSNSRSEMNVSTLELGDSALYLCASSSISKTVRETQYFGPGTRLLVL.